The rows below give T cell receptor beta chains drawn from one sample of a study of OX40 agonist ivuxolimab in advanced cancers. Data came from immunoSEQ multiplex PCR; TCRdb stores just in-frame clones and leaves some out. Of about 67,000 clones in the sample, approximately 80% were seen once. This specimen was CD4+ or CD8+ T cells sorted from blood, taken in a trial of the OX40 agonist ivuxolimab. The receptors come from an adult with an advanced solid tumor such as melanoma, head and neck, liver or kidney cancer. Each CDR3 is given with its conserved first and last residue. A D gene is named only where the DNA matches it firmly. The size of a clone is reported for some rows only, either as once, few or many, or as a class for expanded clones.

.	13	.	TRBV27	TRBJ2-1	CASSFKVDIEKFF	TGTGCCAGCAGTTTTAAGGTTGACATTGAAAAGTTCTTC
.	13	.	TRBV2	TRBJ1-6	CASSETFNSPLHF	TGTGCCAGCAGTGAAACCTTTAATTCACCCCTCCACTTT
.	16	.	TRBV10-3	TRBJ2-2	CAIRTDGSTRNGELFF	TGTGCCATCAGAACAGACGGATCCACGAGGAACGGGGAGCTGTTTTTT
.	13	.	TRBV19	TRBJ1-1	CASSISGTTEAFF	TGTGCCAGTAGTATATCAGGTACGACTGAAGCTTTCTTT
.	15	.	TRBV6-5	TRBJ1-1	CASSYSPTGNAEAFF	TGTGCCAGCAGTTACTCCCCGACAGGAAACGCTGAAGCTTTCTTT
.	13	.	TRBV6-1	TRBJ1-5	CASSTTSNQPQHF	TGTGCCAGCAGTACAACAAGCAATCAGCCCCAGCATTTT
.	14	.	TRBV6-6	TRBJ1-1	CASSYSGGTTEAFF	TGTGCCAGCAGTTACTCAGGGGGGACCACTGAAGCTTTCTTT
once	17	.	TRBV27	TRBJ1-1	CASSSRLGASMNTEAFF	TGTGCCAGCAGTTCCCGGTTGGGGGCTAGTATGAACACTGAAGCTTTCTTT
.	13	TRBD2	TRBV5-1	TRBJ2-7	CASSPGAGNEQYF	TGCGCCAGCAGCCCGGGAGCGGGGAACGAGCAGTACTTC
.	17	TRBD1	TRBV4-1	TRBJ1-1	CASSQATGRRMNTEAFF	TGCGCCAGCAGCCAAGCGACAGGGCGACGGATGAACACTGAAGCTTTCTTT
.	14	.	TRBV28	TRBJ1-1	CASSLYKGGGQAFF	TGTGCCAGCAGTTTATATAAGGGCGGAGGGCAGGCTTTCTTT
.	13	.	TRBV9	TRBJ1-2	CASSSTQGSGYTF	TGTGCCAGCAGCTCAACCCAGGGAAGTGGCTACACCTTC
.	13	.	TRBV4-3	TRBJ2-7	CASSQVPGHEQYF	TGCGCCAGCAGCCAAGTCCCCGGTCACGAGCAGTACTTC
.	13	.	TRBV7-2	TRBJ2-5	CASSLAGRETQYF	TGTGCCAGCAGCTTAGCAGGCAGGGAGACCCAGTACTTC
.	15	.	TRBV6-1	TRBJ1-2	CASSEVGTSLYGYTF	TGTGCCAGCAGTGAAGTCGGCACCTCCCTTTATGGCTACACCTTC
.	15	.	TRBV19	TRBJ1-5	CASSIFVRNTQPQHF	TGTGCCAGTAGTATATTTGTCAGAAACACACAGCCCCAGCATTTT